These 32 T cell receptor beta chains came from one sample sequenced in a study of cytomegalovirus exposure and HLA in healthy donors. The PCR employed 60 Vbeta primers together with 13 Jbeta primers. The repertoire was sequenced with immunoSEQ multiplex PCR; TCRdb's copy has only in-frame clones and lacks some. The profile shows 120,000 or so clones, around 80% of them singletons. Sample: PBMCs. Receptors originate from a human donor in good health.

This clone was detected only once. The V gene is TRBV7-2, the J gene TRBJ1-1; TRBD1 matches 10 bases. The CDR3 runs to 15 residues. Germline trimming cut 5 bases from V and 5 bases from J; bases unmatched to any gene: 8. Germline-derived CDR1 and CDR2 are SGHTA and FQGNSA. The CDR3 nucleotides are TGTGCCAGCAGCGATGGACAGGGGGTTCGTACTGAAGCTTTCTTT. Its translation: CASSDGQGVRTEAFF.

J is TRBJ2-5 and V is TRBV7-2; 11 positions match TRBD2. CDR1 and CDR2 (germline): SGHTA, FQGNSA. The CDR3 is 18 amino acids. Trimming removed 3 bases from V and 1 base from J; junction bases left unmatched: 10. This chain's CDR3 is CASSFYPASGGIQETQYF. DNA of the CDR3: TGTGCCAGCAGCTTTTATCCGGCTAGCGGGGGGATCCAAGAGACCCAGTACTTC.

V is TRBV9 and J is TRBJ1-2; 10 bases agree with TRBD1. The CDR3 covers 14 residues. The germline CDR1 and CDR2 sequences are SGDLS and YYNGEE. Trimming cost V 3 bases and J 12 bases; bases outside gene matches: 11. CDR3 bases: TGTGCCAGCAGCGGCACCGGGACAGGGGCTTTACACACCTTC. Its translation: CASSGTGTGALHTF.

This chain connects TRBV9 to TRBJ2-3; a weak D match, TRBD1 (7 bases). Germline CDR1 and CDR2: SGDLS and YYNGEE. V shed 1 base and J shed 5 bases, with 11 bases lying between them. The CDR3 is 14 residues long. CDR3 in DNA: TGTGCCAGCAGCGTACTCCAGGGGGGAGATACGCAGTATTTT. Amino acids: CASSVLQGGDTQYF.

V is TRBV6-5 and J is TRBJ1-1; TRBD1 aligns across 10 bases. The V segment lost 4 bases and the J segment 2 bases; nucleotides outside the gene matches: 4. Looked up from germline, CDR1 is MNHEY and CDR2 is SVGAGI. The CDR3 runs 15 residues. Written as DNA, the CDR3 is TGTGCCAGCAGTTTCGGGACAGGGGCTAACACTGAAGCTTTCTTT. It yields the protein CASSFGTGANTEAFF.

The chain carries TRBV7-3 and TRBJ2-3; D perhaps matches TRBD1 (5 bases). The V gene's germline CDR1 is SGHTA and CDR2 FQGTGA. This CDR3 region has 15 residues. The V gene lost 3 bases and the J gene lost 0 bases, with 10 bases spanning the gap. The CDR3 DNA is TGTGCCAGCAGCTTGGACATATCTAGCACAGATACGCAGTATTTT. It encodes CASSLDISSTDTQYF.

The V gene is TRBV27, the J gene TRBJ2-5, with 7 bases aligning to TRBD1. V dropped 2 bases and J dropped 2; count of bases not matched to a gene: 5. The germline gives CDR1 MNHEY, CDR2 SMNVEV (reference sequence). The CDR3 contains 15 residues. For the CDR3, the DNA is TGTGCCAGCAGTTTACGGACAGGATTTCAAGAGACCCAGTACTTC. Its protein is CASSLRTGFQETQYF.

The chain joins TRBV6-1 to TRBJ1-5, with D uncertain. V shed 2 bases and J shed 0 bases, with 14 bases lying between them. Looked up from germline, CDR1 is MNHNS and CDR2 is SASEGT. The CDR3 runs to 17 residues. The CDR3 sequence is CASSEWPRGNSNQPQHF. In nucleotides, the CDR3 is TGTGCCAGCAGTGAATGGCCCCGGGGTAATAGCAATCAGCCCCAGCATTTT.

The chain carries TRBV19 and TRBJ1-3, with a weak D call TRBD1 (5 bases). The CDR3 is 15 amino acids. The V gene lost 5 bases and the J gene lost 2 bases, with 13 bases spanning the gap. Germline values: CDR1 LNHDA, CDR2 SQIVND (reference sequence). The CDR3 is CASSPFGRAGNTIYF. In DNA form, the CDR3 reads TGTGCCAGTAGTCCCTTCGGCAGGGCTGGAAACACCATATATTTT.

The chain combines TRBV10-1 with TRBJ2-3; D ambiguous. V shed 6 bases and J shed 6 bases, with 10 bases lying between them. This CDR3 contains 12 residues. Germline V gene lookup returns CDR1 WNHNN and CDR2 SYGVQD (reference sequence). CDR3 bases: TGCGCCAGCAGCGGTGCTCCGGATACGCAGTATTTT. Its translation is CASSGAPDTQYF.

J is TRBJ2-7 and V is TRBV6-1, with 9 nucleotides matching TRBD2. The CDR3 runs 15 residues. J lost 6 bases, V lost 5 bases, and 11 bases had no gene match. Germline CDR1 MNHNS, CDR2 SASEGT. The CDR3 spells CASSPSGRGGSEQYF. CDR3 nucleotides: TGTGCCAGCAGTCCCTCGGGGCGGGGGGGTAGCGAGCAGTACTTC.

The V and J genes are TRBV7-6 and TRBJ2-2; D gene uncertain. The CDR3 covers 15 residues. Germline loops: CDR1 SGHVS, CDR2 FNYEAQ. V lost 1 base and J 0 bases, leaving 6 bases between the germline ends. Here the CDR3 DNA reads TGTGCCAGCAGCTTAGTTAGATCGAACACCGGGGAGCTGTTTTTT. Encoded protein: CASSLVRSNTGELFF.

The V call is TRBV7-2, the J call TRBJ2-1; a weak D match, TRBD1 (6 bases). CDR3 length: 16 residues. V lost 5 bases, J lost 4 bases, and 18 bases lay in between. Germline V gene lookup returns CDR1 SGHTA and CDR2 FQGNSA. DNA of the CDR3: TGTGCCAGCAGCCCACGGCCCGTTCAGGGGTACAATGAGCAGTTCTTC. Translating gives CASSPRPVQGYNEQFF.

V is TRBV2 and J is TRBJ1-2, with TRBD1 identical over 7 bases. J gave up 2 bases and V 8 bases, and 5 bases lay outside the gene matches. Per germline, CDR1 SNHLY and CDR2 FYNNEI. The CDR3 contains 13 residues. CDR3 residues: CASGYRGNYGYTF. The DNA for the CDR3 is TGTGCCAGCGGCTACAGGGGAAACTATGGCTACACCTTC.

This clone was seen only once. J is TRBJ1-5 and V is TRBV7-9; 7 nucleotides line up with TRBD1. J gave up 2 bases and V 4 bases, and 5 bases lay outside the gene matches. CDR3 length: 15 residues. Germline V gene data show CDR1 as SEHNR and CDR2 as FQNEAQ (reference sequence). This chain's CDR3 is CASSSLDRGNQPQHF. Here the CDR3 DNA reads TGTGCCAGCAGCTCCCTCGACAGGGGCAATCAGCCCCAGCATTTT.

V gene TRBV15 combines with J gene TRBJ1-5, with D perhaps matching TRBD1 (5 bases). The CDR3 runs 13 residues. V was shortened by 6 bases and J by 6 bases, with 12 bases between the two germline ends. Germline CDR1 LNHNV, CDR2 YYDKDF (reference sequence). CDR3 region: CATRTDDGQPQHF. DNA of the CDR3: TGTGCCACCAGGACAGACGACGGTCAGCCCCAGCATTTT.

The J gene is TRBJ2-1, the V gene TRBV4-1; 7 positions agree with TRBD2. In germline, CDR1 is MGHRA, CDR2 YSYEKL. This CDR3 spans 17 amino acids. V trimming: 0 bases; J trimming: 1 base; junction bases outside the gene matches: 6. The CDR3 DNA follows: TGCGCCAGCAGCCAAGATTCCTGGGGGGGATCCTACAATGAGCAGTTCTTC. Protein sequence: CASSQDSWGGSYNEQFF.

Comment on this clone: The sample contains more than one DNA sequence encoding this CDR3. The V gene is TRBV28, the J gene TRBJ1-2, with D maybe TRBD1 (5 bases). V shed 4 bases and J shed 2 bases, with 8 bases lying between them. The CDR3 runs 13 residues. CDR1 is MDHEN and CDR2 is SYDVKM in the germline V gene. The CDR3 DNA is TGTGCCAGCAGTTACGGACAAAACTATGGCTACACCTTC. Protein: CASSYGQNYGYTF.

This chain links TRBV9 with TRBJ2-3, with 7 bases lining up with TRBD1. This CDR3 region has 17 residues. J gave up 0 bases and V 3 bases, and 10 bases lay outside the gene matches. CDR1 and CDR2 (germline): SGDLS, YYNGEE. CDR3 region: CASSGGNRGQSTDTQYF. For the CDR3, the DNA is TGTGCCAGCAGCGGGGGAAACAGGGGACAGAGCACAGATACGCAGTATTTT.

CDR3: CASSELTAGGLEYF. The CDR3 nucleotides are TGTGCCAGCAGTGAATTGACTGCAGGGGGCTTGGAGTACTTC. The J gene is TRBJ2-7, the V gene TRBV2, with 8 nucleotides matching TRBD1. The germline CDR1 and CDR2 sequences are SNHLY and FYNNEI. The CDR3 totals 14 residues. The J segment lost 11 bases and the V segment lost 2 bases, leaving 11 bases of the junction unmatched.

This clone was seen more than once but under ten times. This chain joins TRBV6-6 and TRBJ1-5; D is undetermined. The CDR3 sequence is 13 residues long. Germline CDR1 and CDR2: MNHNY and SVGAGI (reference sequence). V dropped 2 bases and J dropped 7 bases, with 9 bases sitting between them. The CDR3 loop reads CASSYPVFQPQHF. The CDR3 DNA sequence: TGTGCCAGCAGTTACCCTGTTTTCCAGCCCCAGCATTTT.

This chain joins TRBV29-1 and TRBJ1-2, with TRBD1 matching 7 bases. V lost 3 bases to trimming and J lost 0 bases; unmatched junction nucleotides: 7. Germline CDR1 is SQVTM and CDR2 is ANQGSEA. This CDR3 is 15 amino acids long. The CDR3 bases are TGCAGCGTTGAGGGCAGGGGGGAGCCTAACTATGGCTACACCTTC. As protein: CSVEGRGEPNYGYTF.

This clone was detected only a few times. The chain uses TRBV7-9 and TRBJ1-3; D perhaps matches TRBD1 (6 bases). This CDR3 has 15 amino acids. The V gene lost 4 bases and the J gene lost 2 bases, with 12 bases spanning the gap. Germline V gene data show CDR1 as SEHNR and CDR2 as FQNEAQ (reference sequence). CDR3 sequence (DNA): TGTGCCAGCAGCTCGATACAGGGTGCTGGAAACACCATATATTTT. Protein product: CASSSIQGAGNTIYF.

The genes are TRBV5-6 and TRBJ2-7, with D maybe TRBD1 (6 bases). Trimming pared 3 bases from V and 2 bases from J, leaving 15 bases between. The CDR3 runs to 15 residues. CDR1 and CDR2 from the germline V gene are SGHDT and YYEEEE. The CDR3 reads CASSSGQKNPYEQYF. The CDR3 nucleotides read TGTGCCAGCAGCTCTGGACAGAAAAACCCCTACGAGCAGTACTTC.

This clone has only one observation. This chain links TRBV2 with TRBJ1-2, with D perhaps matching TRBD1 (5 bases). The V and J ends lost 7 bases and 6 bases respectively, with 6 bases between them. The CDR3 length is 10 residues. Germline-derived CDR1 and CDR2 are SNHLY and FYNNEI. CDR3: CASIRDGYTF. The CDR3 nucleotides read TGTGCCAGCATCAGGGATGGCTACACCTTC.

V usage is TRBV11-2 and J usage is TRBJ2-3; D is undetermined. Germline CDR1 and CDR2: SGHAT and FQNNGV. The V end lost 0 bases, the J end lost 2 bases, and 6 bases lay between the germline ends. CDR3 length equals 14 residues. For the CDR3, the DNA is TGTGCCAGCAGCTTAGACTACTCCACAGATACGCAGTATTTT. Translating gives CASSLDYSTDTQYF.

J is TRBJ2-5 and V is TRBV5-6; the D gene is possibly TRBD2 (5 bases). Between the trimmed V and J ends, which lost 6 bases and 4 bases, there was a span of 10 bases. The germline CDR1 and CDR2 sequences are SGHDT and YYEEEE. The CDR3 sequence is 12 residues long. The DNA of the CDR3 is TGTGCCAGCAACCGGGGTTCAGAGACCCAGTACTTC. Residues: CASNRGSETQYF.

This clone has just a few counts. The chain employs TRBV5-1 and TRBJ1-4; no definite D call. Trimming pared 0 bases from V and 0 bases from J, leaving 9 bases between. This CDR3 is built from 16 residues. Per germline, CDR1 SGHRS and CDR2 YFSETQ. DNA for the CDR3: TGCGCCAGCAGCTTGGTGGCGGGCCCAACTAATGAAAAACTGTTTTTT. The encoded protein is CASSLVAGPTNEKLFF.

The rearrangement links TRBV6-5 to TRBJ2-7; no definite D call. Germline V CDR1 and CDR2: MNHEY, SVGAGI. V was shortened by 5 bases and J by 7 bases, with 15 bases between the two germline ends. The CDR3 totals 13 residues. The CDR3 DNA sequence: TGTGCCAGCAGTACTAATCCCTTACGGGAGCAGTACTTC. Its protein product is CASSTNPLREQYF.

This clone has a single count. This chain joins TRBV7-9 and TRBJ1-2; no clear D gene. The V end was cut by 1 base, the J end by 4 bases, with 16 bases between. The germline V gene encodes CDR1 SEHNR and CDR2 FQNEAQ (reference sequence). CDR3 length: 16 amino acids. CDR3: CASSLGPPRDGYGYTF. The DNA for the CDR3 is TGTGCCAGCAGCTTAGGTCCCCCCCGAGATGGCTATGGCTACACCTTC.

The J gene is TRBJ1-1, the V gene TRBV5-1, with a tentative D call TRBD1 (5 bases). V gave up 0 bases and J gave up 6 bases, with 12 bases separating them. This CDR3 has 14 amino acids. Germline V lookup: CDR1 SGHRS, CDR2 YFSETQ. For the CDR3, the DNA is TGCGCCAGCAGCTTGGCCCCAGGGAATGCTGAAGCTTTCTTT. Translation: CASSLAPGNAEAFF. Drawing the rest from reference TRBV5-1 and TRBJ1-1, the complete variable domain is KAGVTQTPRYLIKTRGQQVTLSCSPISGHRSVSWYQQTPGQGLQFLFEYFSETQRNKGNFPGRFSGRQFSNSRSEMNVSTLELGDSALYLCASSLAPGNAEAFFGQGTRLTVV.

This clone was counted only a few times. This chain connects TRBV6-5 to TRBJ2-7; no clear D. Germline V gene sequence: CDR1 MNHEY, CDR2 SVGAGI. The CDR3 extends over 14 amino acids. V gave up 0 bases and J gave up 1 base, with 7 bases separating them. The CDR3 nucleotides read TGTGCCAGCAGTTACTCTTCGCGGTCCTACGAGCAGTACTTC. It codes for CASSYSSRSYEQYF.